This T cell receptor (beta chain) was recovered during a study of PD-L1 blockade in urothelial cancer. Study overall: The year 2014 saw patients start atezolizumab, 1,200 mg intravenously every 3 weeks. About 90% of the roughly 30 patients were men who had bladder-origin urothelial cancer.

Using immunoSEQ multiplex PCR, the repertoire was profiled, and TCRdb retains in-frame clones only, with some absent. The sample consists of roughly 51,000 clones, more than 70% of them appearing once. As to time point: pretreatment peripheral blood. Locally advanced or metastatic urothelial carcinoma affected the patients. In regard to this clone: Its antigen is currently unknown.

Findings of the study overall: Lower than median blood TCR clonality before treatment predicted better survival.

The CDR3 runs to 15 residues. Germline CDR1 SNHLY, CDR2 FYNNEI. V dropped 6 bases and J dropped 3; count of bases not matched to a gene: 9. This rearrangement joins TRBV2 to TRBJ1-2; 8 bases align to TRBD1. This clonotype originated in a man in his 60s with urothelial cancer. The material was PBMCs, obtained around atezolizumab (anti-PD-L1) treatment. The CDR3 DNA sequence: TGTGCCAGCAGCACCCCGACAGGGGCACACTATGGCTACACCTTC. Residues: CASSTPTGAHYGYTF.